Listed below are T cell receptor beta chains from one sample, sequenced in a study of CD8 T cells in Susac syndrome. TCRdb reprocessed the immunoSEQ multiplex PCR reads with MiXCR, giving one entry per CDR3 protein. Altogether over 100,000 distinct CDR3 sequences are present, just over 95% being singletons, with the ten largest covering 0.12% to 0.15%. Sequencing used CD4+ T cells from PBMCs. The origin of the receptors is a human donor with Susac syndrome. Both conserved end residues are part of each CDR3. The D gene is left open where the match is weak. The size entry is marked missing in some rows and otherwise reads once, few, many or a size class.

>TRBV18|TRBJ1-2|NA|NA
CASSTGIYGYTF
TGTGCCAGCTCAACCGGGATCTATGGCTACACCTTC
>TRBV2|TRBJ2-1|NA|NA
CASSDVVLYNEQFF
TGTGCCAGCAGTGATGTCGTCCTCTACAATGAGCAGTTCTTC
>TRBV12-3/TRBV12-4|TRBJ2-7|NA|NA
CASSLGGRKYF
TGTGCCAGCAGTCTAGGTGGCCGAAAGTACTTC
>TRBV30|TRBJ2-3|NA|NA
CAWRRHGTADTQYF
TGTGCCTGGAGGCGCCACGGGACGGCAGATACGCAGTATTTT
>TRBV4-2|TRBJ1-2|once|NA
CASSQDWAWGYTF
TGTGCCAGCAGCCAAGACTGGGCCTGGGGCTACACCTTC
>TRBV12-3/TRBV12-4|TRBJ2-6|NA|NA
CASSFQSGANVLTF
TGTGCCAGCAGTTTTCAATCGGGGGCCAACGTCCTGACTTTC
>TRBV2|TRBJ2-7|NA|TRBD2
CASSERARTRGNGRQGEQYF
TGTGCCAGCAGTGAAAGGGCCAGGACTAGAGGTAATGGGAGACAAGGCGAGCAGTACTTC
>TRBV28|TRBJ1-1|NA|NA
CASIPPPLNTEAFF
TGTGCCAGCATCCCTCCTCCTTTGAACACTGAAGCTTTCTTT
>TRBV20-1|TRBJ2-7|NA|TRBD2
CSAEATGGDSYEQYF
TGCAGTGCTGAGGCTACGGGAGGAGACTCCTACGAGCAGTACTTC
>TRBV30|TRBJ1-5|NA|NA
CAWSQPGHPSNQPQHF
TGTGCCTGGAGTCAACCGGGACACCCTAGCAATCAGCCCCAGCATTTT
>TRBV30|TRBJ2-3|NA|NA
CAWVPRDTQYF
TGTGCCTGGGTTCCGAGGGATACGCAGTATTTT
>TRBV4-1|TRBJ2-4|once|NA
CASSQKTLTKSPTGIQYF
TGCGCCAGCAGCCAAAAAACCTTAACGAAAAGCCCTACGGGCATTCAGTACTTC
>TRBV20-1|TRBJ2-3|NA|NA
CSLPTGDTQYF
TGCAGTCTACCAACCGGAGATACGCAGTATTTT
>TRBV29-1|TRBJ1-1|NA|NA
CSVVGRGMPEAFF
TGCAGCGTTGTGGGACGGGGGATGCCTGAAGCTTTCTTT
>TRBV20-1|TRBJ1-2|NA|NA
CSARDNYGYTF
TGCAGTGCTAGGGACAACTATGGCTACACCTTC
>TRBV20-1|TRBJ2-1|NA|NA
CSAIYLSSYNEQFF
TGCAGTGCCATTTACCTCAGCTCCTACAATGAGCAGTTCTTC
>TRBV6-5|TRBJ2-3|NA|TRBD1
CASSTGTGGTDTQYF
TGTGCCAGCAGTACCGGGACAGGGGGCACAGATACGCAGTATTTT
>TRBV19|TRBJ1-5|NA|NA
CASSIESEWPQHF
TGTGCCAGTAGTATAGAATCAGAATGGCCCCAGCATTTT
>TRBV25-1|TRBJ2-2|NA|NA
CASSVGPQGGELFF
TGTGCCAGCAGTGTCGGACCCCAAGGCGGGGAGCTGTTTTTT
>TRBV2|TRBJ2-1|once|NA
CASSEGLGGEYNEQFF
TGTGCCAGCAGTGAAGGCCTTGGTGGGGAATACAATGAGCAGTTCTTC
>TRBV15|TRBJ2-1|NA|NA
CATSRGSGGHYNEQFF
TGTGCCACCAGCAGAGGATCGGGGGGACACTACAATGAGCAGTTCTTC
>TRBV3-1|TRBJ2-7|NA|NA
CASSQGGHRTAGEQYF
TGTGCCAGCAGCCAAGGGGGGCACAGGACCGCAGGAGAGCAGTACTTC
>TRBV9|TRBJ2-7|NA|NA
CASSPRQEGEQYF
TGTGCCAGCAGCCCTAGACAGGAAGGGGAGCAGTACTTC
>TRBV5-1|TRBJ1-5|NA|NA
CASSLDGDSNQPQHF
TGCGCCAGCAGCTTGGACGGGGATAGCAATCAGCCCCAGCATTTT
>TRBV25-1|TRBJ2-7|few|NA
CASSLGNSYEQYF
TGTGCCAGCAGTCTCGGGAACTCCTACGAGCAGTACTTC
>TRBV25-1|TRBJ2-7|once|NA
CASSEALGPSYEQYF
TGTGCCAGCAGTGAAGCGTTAGGACCCTCGTACGAGCAGTACTTC
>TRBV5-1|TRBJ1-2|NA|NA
CASSLVAGEDYGYTF
TGCGCCAGCAGCTTGGTCGCAGGGGAGGACTATGGCTACACCTTC
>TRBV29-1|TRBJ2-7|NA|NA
CSVNEQYF
TGCAGCGTAAACGAGCAGTACTTC
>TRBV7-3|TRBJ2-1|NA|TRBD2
CASSSGLAGFEQFF
TGTGCCAGCAGCTCGGGACTAGCGGGGTTTGAGCAGTTCTTC
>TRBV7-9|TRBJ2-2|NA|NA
CASVQDAGELFF
TGTGCCAGCGTTCAGGACGCCGGGGAGCTGTTTTTT
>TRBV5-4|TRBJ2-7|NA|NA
CASSRGLSGQYEQYF
TGTGCCAGCAGCAGGGGGTTAAGCGGCCAATACGAGCAGTACTTC
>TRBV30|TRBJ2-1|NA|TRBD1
CACSRDRVYEQFF
TGTGCCTGTTCCCGGGACAGGGTCTATGAGCAGTTCTTC
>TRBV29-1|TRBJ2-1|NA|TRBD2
CRGGTDYNEQFF
TGCCGGGGGGGGACCGATTACAATGAGCAGTTCTTC
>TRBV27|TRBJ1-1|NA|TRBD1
CASSLGQGYTEAFF
TGTGCCAGCAGTCTGGGACAGGGCTACACTGAAGCTTTCTTT
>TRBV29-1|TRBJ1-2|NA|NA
CSVTGFGEGYGYTF
TGCAGCGTTACGGGGTTCGGGGAGGGCTATGGCTACACCTTC
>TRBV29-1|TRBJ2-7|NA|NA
CSVETQGGHEQYF
TGCAGCGTTGAAACACAGGGAGGCCACGAGCAGTACTTC
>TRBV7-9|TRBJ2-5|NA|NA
CAFTQGGETQYF
TGTGCCTTCACTCAGGGCGGGGAGACCCAGTACTTC
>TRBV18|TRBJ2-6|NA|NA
CASSPTTAAESGANVLTF
TGTGCCAGCTCACCAACGACAGCCGCCGAATCTGGGGCCAACGTCCTGACTTTC